This T cell receptor (beta chain) was sequenced for a study of shared clonotypes between healthy human individuals (dated by TCRdb to between 2020 and 2021). The study in broad terms: A couple of women and three men aged 18 to 49 years were included in the cohort. Each donor's leukapheresis produced roughly between roughly 0.85 and 10 billion PBMCs. For each donor, CD4 naive and CD4 memory were each given three plates, CD8 naive was given two plates, and CD8 memory was given one plate. Different laboratories and diverse techniques were used to prepare libraries and sequence TCR repertoires, to increase sequencing depth and limit assay-specific biases. To estimate repertoire size and how much clonotypes are shared between individuals, the study performed deep sequencing of blood TCR repertoires from five healthy adults. What the study reported, not specific to this receptor: Pairwise subsampling led to the expectation that sequencing depth would affect the degree of clonotype sharing among donors. Sampling was restricted to blood, and TCR repertoires in tissue are likely to differ from TCR repertoires in blood. Naive subsets generally had larger estimated clonotype richness than memory subsets. Because the study included only a small number of donors, the genetic and exposure-history diversity represented was limited. Across four donors, about 5.2% of naive CD4, approximately 3.6% of naive CD8, around 2.1% of memory CD4, and roughly 0.41% of memory CD8 clonotypes were shared. Incomplete sequencing was indicated by rarefaction of sorted-subset datasets, despite the large sequencing depth. Compared with non-shared clonotypes, the clonotypes found in all four sorted-subset donors had higher generation probabilities.

The donors were healthy, HIV-negative adults who had no recently reported acute infections or vaccinations. Only Caucasian adults living in Nashville, Tennessee, USA were represented among the donors. CD4+ T cells were enriched through magnetic negative selection, after which naive cells were positively selected on CD45RA and the remaining negative fraction served as the memory subset. Blood was collected by leukapheresis, and PBMCs were isolated by Ficoll-Histopaque density gradient centrifugation and then cryopreserved in liquid nitrogen vapor phase. Purity and quantity of every magnetically sorted T cell population were checked by analytical flow cytometry. Each sorted fraction had its genomic DNA isolated and then quantified by UV absorbance on a Nanodrop 2000c. Sequences SQVTM (CDR1) and ANQGSEA (CDR2) are obtained from the germline V gene. Including the terminal cysteine and phenylalanine, the CDR3 comprises 12 residues. The CDR3 DNA has 36 bases and is translated from base 1.

TCR CDR3 regions were amplified from genomic DNA by multiplex PCR using the deep immunoSEQ assay. Extracted genomic DNA from each cell subset was spread evenly across all wells of several immunoSEQ 96-well plates, with each plate serving as a replicate. Each replicate PCR for sorted subsets received about 0.2 ug genomic DNA, equal to tens of thousands of T cell genomes. The purified libraries were quantified using a Qubit 3.0 fluorometer, sized with a Bioanalyzer 2100, and then quantified again using the KAPA Library Quantification kit. Every immunoSEQ 96-well plate was sequenced on a dedicated single-read 150-cycle Illumina NextSeq 550 flow cell. As for how the authors treated the data: Because only junctional sequences without quality scores were contained in the immunoSEQ output, filtering matching that applied to full-length reads could not be performed. To assign V/J genes and CDR3, sequences were annotated using PyIR, a Python wrapper for IgBLAST v1.9, with IMGT germline references. Reads with weak V/J assignments (E-value above 1e-6), missing CDR3, stop codons, out-of-frame junctions, or ambiguous translated residues were removed. V3J clonotypes were defined as sequences sharing an identical inferred V gene, J gene, and CDR3 amino acid sequence. The percentage overlap between two repertoires was calculated by dividing the number of shared unique clonotypes by the size of the smaller repertoire. Three approaches were used to assess repertoire richness: RTK rarefaction, the Chao1 estimator, and Recon v2.1 estimates of unobserved clonotypes. Generation probabilities were computed with OLGA for all TCRbeta clonotypes obtained by the gDNA method from four donors. Held by TCRdb, this immuneACCESS table contains in-frame sequences only and omits some clones. Under half of the omission traces to an unresolved V gene where checked; the cause of the rest is unknown. From that table come the V and J calls and clone size; the DNA was used to work out D and trimming. This sample comprises some 1.5 million clones, 95% to 99% of them detected only once. Jointly, the top ten make up 0.4% to 0.45% of the sample.

Concerning this clone itself: It lacks a known antigen. Qualities for individual bases were not recorded, and no much larger clone is one base off.

The sample consisted of naive CD4+ T cells sorted from blood. The cell subset or site label on this specimen signifies: CD45RA+ positively selected. The source of this sequence is a man younger than 40 in good health. The rearranged chain carries TRBV29-1 and TRBJ2-5; the D segment cannot be called with confidence. The end of the DNA aligns better with TRBJ2-7, so the J call may be wrong. The bases read TGCAGCGTTGGGGCACAGAGATACGAGCAGTACTTC. This yields the protein CSVGAQRYEQYF.